The clone carrying this T cell receptor beta chain was detected only a few times. The target antigen is unknown. The entry originates in a study of response to subunit inactivated influenza vaccine. TCRdb re-called the RT-PCR reads through MiXCR, storing one row per CDR3 protein. This table holds around 300,000 distinct CDR3 sequences, roughly 20% found once. Germline V gene lookup returns CDR1 LGHDT and CDR2 YNNKEL (reference sequence). V was clipped by 1 base and J by 5 bases, with 8 bases between them. This CDR3 contains 13 residues. Study-wide results and limits: Authors suggested seasonal influenza vaccinations each recruit few new T cells.

The TCR was taken from a man in his fifties or sixties who received an inactivated influenza vaccine. The chain couples TRBV3-1 to TRBJ1-1; D not certain. Material: PBMCs from blood, obtained about 20 months after vaccination. The CDR3 region is CASSQVGETEAFF. The CDR3 DNA follows: TGTGCCAGCAGCCAAGTTGGGGAGACTGAAGCTTTCTTT.